These T cell receptor beta chains were read from a single sample in a study of human T cells and chemical hapten exposure. From the RACE reads, TCRdb called clonotypes with MiXCR, one entry per CDR3 protein. The sample records 150,000 to 200,000 distinct CDR3 sequences, around 13% being singletons. The source was whole blood, collected in connection with sensitization to the hapten diphenylcyclopropenone (DPC). Source of these receptors: a woman in her twenties or thirties with alopecia areata. Some clones in this sample may be carry-over from other donors' samples. Each CDR3 is given with its conserved first and last residue. The D gene is left open where the match is weak. Clone sizes are given selectively: once, few, many, or a class where the clone is expanded.

CDR3aa	CDR3nt	d_gene	abundance	v_gene	j_gene
CASSEAGQGTNEQYF	TGTGCCAGCAGTGAAGCGGGACAGGGGACGAACGAGCAGTACTTC	TRBD1	many	TRBV6-1	TRBJ2-7
CASSSDWGTEAFF	TGCGCCAGCAGTTCGGATTGGGGCACTGAAGCTTTCTTT	-	few	TRBV5-1	TRBJ1-1
CASSQDRGWNSPLHF	TGCGCCAGCAGCCAAGATCGGGGTTGGAATTCACCCCTCCACTTT	-	few	TRBV4-3	TRBJ1-6
CASSLDGSSYNSPLHF	TGTGCCAGCAGCTTAGATGGGAGCTCCTATAATTCACCCCTCCACTTT	-	few	TRBV7-6	TRBJ1-6
CASSQEEEDYEQYF	TGCGCCAGCAGCCAAGAGGAGGAAGACTACGAGCAGTACTTC	-	-	TRBV4-1	TRBJ2-7
CASSPRDSLYF	TGTGCCAGCAGCCCCCGGGACAGCTTGTACTTC	TRBD1	-	TRBV7-8	TRBJ2-7
CASSPRRDSWETQYF	TGTGCCAGCAGCCCACGGCGGGACTCTTGGGAGACCCAGTACTTC	-	many	TRBV7-2	TRBJ2-5
CASKTGEHAFF	TGCGCCAGCAAGACAGGGGAGCATGCTTTCTTT	TRBD1	-	TRBV5-1	TRBJ1-1
CSIQLVVTDTQYF	TGCAGTATTCAACTAGTAGTCACAGATACGCAGTATTTT	-	-	TRBV29-1	TRBJ2-3
CASSLVLGGENEQFF	TGCGCCAGCAGCCTGGTCTTGGGAGGCGAGAATGAGCAGTTCTTC	-	many	TRBV5-1	TRBJ2-1